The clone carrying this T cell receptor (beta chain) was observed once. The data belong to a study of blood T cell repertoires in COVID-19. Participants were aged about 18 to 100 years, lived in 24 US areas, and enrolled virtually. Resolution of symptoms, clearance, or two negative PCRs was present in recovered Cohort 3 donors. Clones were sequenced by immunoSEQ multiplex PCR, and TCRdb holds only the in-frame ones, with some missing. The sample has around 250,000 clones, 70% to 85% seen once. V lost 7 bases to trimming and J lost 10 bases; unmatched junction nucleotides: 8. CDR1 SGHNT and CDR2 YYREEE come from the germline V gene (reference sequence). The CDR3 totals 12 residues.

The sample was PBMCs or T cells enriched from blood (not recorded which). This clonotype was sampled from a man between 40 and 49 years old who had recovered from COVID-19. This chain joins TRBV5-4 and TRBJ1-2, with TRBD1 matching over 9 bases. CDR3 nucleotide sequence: TGTGCCAGCGGGGGGGGGACAGGGACCTACACCTTC. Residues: CASGGGTGTYTF.